Listed here are 11 T cell receptor beta chains from one sample, sequenced in a study of tumor-infiltrating lymphocytes in oesophageal squamous cell carcinoma. Via MiXCR, TCRdb re-called the PCR reads, giving one row per CDR3 protein. The sample has about 17,000 distinct CDR3 sequences, about 50% seen once; the top ten hold roughly a quarter. Sequenced input: esophageal tumor tissue. These receptors all stem from a male donor with esophageal squamous cell carcinoma.

This clonotype turned up a few times. At one end, the junction sequence differs from germline, possibly due to a read error. The chain uses TRBV5-1 and TRBJ2-6; D remains unclear. CDR1 and CDR2 (germline): SGHRS, YFSETQ. The CDR3 is 14 amino acids. In DNA form, the CDR3 reads TGCGCCAGCAACTTGGGGACTGGGGCCAACGTCCTGACTTTC. The encoded protein is CASNLGTGANVLTF. The whole variable domain, remainder taken from reference TRBV5-1 and TRBJ2-6, is KAGVTQTPRYLIKTRGQQVTLSCSPISGHRSVSWYQQTPGQGLQFLFEYFSETQRNKGNFPGRFSGRQFSNSRSEMNVSTLELGDSALYLCASNLGTGANVLTFGAGSRLTVL.

CDR3 in DNA: TGTGCCAGCAGCTTAGAGGGACTAAGCATTCAGTACTTC. Its protein product is CASSLEGLSIQYF. The V and J genes are TRBV7-6 and TRBJ2-4; 7 bases agree with TRBD2. Germline CDR1 reads SGHVS; CDR2 reads FNYEAQ. This CDR3 is built from 13 residues. V trimming: 1 base; J trimming: 9 bases; junction bases outside the gene matches: 3. The full variable domain, in which reference TRBV7-6 and TRBJ2-4 provide the parts outside the CDR3, is GAGVSQSPRYKVTKRGQDVALRCDPISGHVSLYWYRQALGQGPEFLTYFNYEAQQDKSGLPNDRFSAERPEGSISTLTIQRTEQRDSAMYRCASSLEGLSIQYFGAGTRLSVL.

There are many counts of this clonotype. The V and J genes are TRBV20-1 and TRBJ2-5; D perhaps matches TRBD2 (6 bases). CDR1 DFQATT and CDR2 SNEGSKA come from the germline V gene (reference sequence). The CDR3 is 13 amino acids. V was shortened by 1 base and J by 4 bases, with 10 bases between the two germline ends. CDR3 sequence reads: CSARGLVLETQYF. CDR3 bases: TGCAGTGCTAGAGGACTAGTATTAGAGACCCAGTACTTC.

V is TRBV6-8 and J is TRBJ2-5; tentative D call: TRBD1 (5 bases). Germline V CDR1 and CDR2: MNHGY, SAAAGT. This CDR3 comprises 12 residues. Trimming took 5 bases from V and 5 from J, leaving 9 bases between them. CDR3 in amino acids: CASSTHRETQYF. Written as DNA, the CDR3 is TGTGCCAGCAGTACCCACAGGGAGACCCAGTACTTC.

The rearrangement links TRBV7-9 to TRBJ2-2; D remains ambiguous. This CDR3 comprises 14 residues. Looked up from germline, CDR1 is SEHNR and CDR2 is FQNEAQ (reference sequence). Trimming pared 5 bases from V and 10 bases from J, leaving 17 bases between. The CDR3 here is CASSPEARSEELFF. CDR3 sequence (DNA): TGTGCCAGCAGCCCCGAGGCGCGTTCCGAGGAGCTGTTTTTT.

The gene calls are TRBV7-3 and TRBJ2-3, with D possibly TRBD2 on 6 matching bases. With 4 bases removed from V and 6 bases from J, the gap between germline ends came to 17 bases. In germline, CDR1 is SGHTA, CDR2 FQGTGA. CDR3 length equals 15 residues. The CDR3 DNA sequence: TGTGCCAGCAGCTCCCATTCCAGCGCGGGGGATACGCAGTATTTT. Residues: CASSSHSSAGDTQYF.

This clonotype was observed at least ten times. V and J are TRBV4-3 and TRBJ1-3, with D unresolved. The CDR3 has 18 amino acids. The germline V and J ends were trimmed by 1 base and 2 bases, with 18 bases remaining between them. Germline CDR1 LGHNA, CDR2 YSLEER. As DNA, the CDR3 is TGCGCCAGCAGCCAAGGGTACATAAATCTTGGGGCTGGAAACACCATATATTTT. It translates to CASSQGYINLGAGNTIYF.

By its share, this clonotype is large. The rearrangement links TRBV7-6 to TRBJ2-1; D is ambiguous. The germline V and J ends were trimmed by 1 base and 10 bases, with 5 bases remaining between them. Germline-derived CDR1 and CDR2 are SGHVS and FNYEAQ. The CDR3 is 11 amino acids. The CDR3 DNA reads TGTGCCAGCAGCTTAGTGGACGAGCAGTTCTTC. Residues: CASSLVDEQFF. The full variable domain, rest sourced from reference TRBV7-6 and TRBJ2-1, is GAGVSQSPRYKVTKRGQDVALRCDPISGHVSLYWYRQALGQGPEFLTYFNYEAQQDKSGLPNDRFSAERPEGSISTLTIQRTEQRDSAMYRCASSLVDEQFFGPGTRLTVL.

J is TRBJ2-3 and V is TRBV7-3; 11 nucleotides align to TRBD2. The ends lost 5 bases at V and 4 bases at J; junction bases unmatched: 8. Germline V gene data show CDR1 as SGHTA and CDR2 as FQGTGA. CDR3 length: 16 amino acids. CDR3 nucleotide sequence: TGTGCCAGCAGCCCCACAACTAGCGGGAGTGCAGATACGCAGTATTTT. Translation gives CASSPTTSGSADTQYF.

The chain is built from TRBV24-1 and TRBJ1-2; D is undetermined. Germline V gives CDR1 KGHDR, CDR2 SFDVKD. CDR3 length: 13 amino acids. The V and J ends lost 3 bases and 5 bases respectively, with 9 bases between them. The CDR3 region has the DNA TGTGCCACCAGTGATGCGGACCAGTATGGCTACACCTTC. Protein product: CATSDADQYGYTF.

This sequence joins TRBV30 and TRBJ1-3; a weak D match, TRBD1 (5 bases). V was pared by 3 bases and J by 2 bases, with 11 bases between. Per the germline V gene, CDR1 is GTSNPN and CDR2 is SVGIG (reference sequence). This CDR3 comprises 14 residues. CDR3 amino acids: CAWRGLGAGNTIYF. The CDR3 DNA sequence: TGTGCCTGGAGAGGTTTGGGGGCTGGAAACACCATATATTTT.